The clone carrying this T cell receptor beta chain was seen only a few times. What it binds is not known. The V gene's germline CDR1 is SEHNR and CDR2 FQNEAQ (reference sequence). The CDR3 extends over 15 amino acids. V lost 5 bases to trimming and J lost 2 bases, with 15 bases between them. Replicate PCRs for sorted subsets used 200 ng DNA; this equaled 30,000 to 35,000 T cell genomes. Clones were read by immunoSEQ multiplex PCR, and TCRdb kept only the in-frame ones, dropping some. The profile covers about 710,000 clones, with roughly 72% appearing a single time and around 1.8% taken by the ten largest. This entry is derived from a study of shared clonotypes between healthy human individuals. CD4+ cells yielded CD45RA+ naive and CD45RA-negative memory subsets. Study results and limitations: Clonotypes shared by all four sorted-subset donors had higher generation probabilities than non-shared clonotypes. The study generally estimated greater richness for naive than memory subsets.

Material: memory CD4+ T cells sorted from blood. Subset denoted: CD45RA-negative fraction. This clonotype was sampled from a woman in her twenties or thirties in good health. The J gene is TRBJ1-2, the V gene TRBV7-9; no definite D call. CDR3 bases: TGTGCCAGCAGCACTCAAAGTGTGGGGAACTATGGCTACACCTTC. Translation gives CASSTQSVGNYGYTF. Based on the CDR3 plus reference TRBV7-9 and TRBJ1-2, the full variable domain is DTGVSQNPRHKITKRGQNVTFRCDPISEHNRLYWYRQTLGQGPEFLTYFQNEAQLEKSRLLSDRFSAERPKGSFSTLEIQRTEQGDSAMYLCASSTQSVGNYGYTFGSGTRLTVV.